A single sample gave rise to the 24 T cell receptor beta chains below, sequenced in a study of T cells in Graves' hyperthyroidism and ophthalmopathy. Template material for amplifying TCR beta CDR3 regions consisted of RNA transcripts. An initial round of RT-PCR targeting the TCR CDR3 relied on the HTBI primer set. A single record per CDR3 protein comes from TCRdb applying MiXCR to the multiplex PCR reads. The sample holds a few hundred thousand distinct CDR3 sequences, approximately 14% seen once. Sequencing was done on a sample of blood. The receptors shown here come from a young woman with Graves' hyperthyroidism.

The CDR3 sequence is CASSEATGSYGYTF. Here the CDR3 DNA reads TGTGCCAGCAGTGAAGCGACAGGCAGCTATGGCTACACCTTC. This chain joins TRBV6-1 and TRBJ1-2; D might be TRBD1 (6 bases). The CDR3 covers 14 residues. Trimming took off 0 bases at V and 4 bases at J, with 9 bases between the two ends. The germline V gene has CDR1 MNHNS and CDR2 SASEGT.

This clonotype was recorded many times. This chain joins TRBV9 and TRBJ2-3, with D unclear. Germline CDR1 and CDR2: SGDLS and YYNGEE. CDR3 length: 15 amino acids. Trimming left V 5 bases short and J 5 bases short, with 18 bases between. CDR3 nucleotides: TGTGCCAGCAGTCCAGCTGTTTCGAACAGAGATACGCAGTATTTT. Its translation: CASSPAVSNRDTQYF.

There are many counts of this clonotype. This chain joins TRBV20-1 and TRBJ1-6; D unresolved. CDR3 length: 12 amino acids. Trimming cost V 0 bases and J 7 bases, with 4 bases left between them. The germline CDR1 and CDR2 sequences are DFQATT and SNEGSKA (reference sequence). CDR3 nucleotide sequence: TGCAGTGCTAGAGATCGGAATTCACCCCTCCACTTT. Its protein product is CSARDRNSPLHF.

This clonotype was recorded many times. The rearrangement joins TRBV10-3 to TRBJ1-2; no clear D. CDR3 size: 13 residues. Trimming took off 7 bases at V and 7 bases at J, with 16 bases between the two ends. Looked up from germline, CDR1 is ENHRY and CDR2 is SYGVKD. Here the CDR3 reads CAIKPEMRSGYTF. The DNA for the CDR3 is TGTGCCATCAAGCCAGAAATGAGGTCTGGCTACACCTTC.

This clonotype was detected ten times or more. CDR3: CASSPDLGTGNTIYF. CDR3 DNA sequence: TGTGCCAGCAGCCCAGACTTAGGGACTGGAAACACCATATATTTT. The rearrangement links TRBV9 to TRBJ1-3, with D unresolved. Germline lookup yields CDR1 SGDLS and CDR2 YYNGEE. Trimming took off 4 bases at V and 2 bases at J, with 13 bases between the two ends. This CDR3 spans 15 amino acids.

Notes on this clonotype: A read error may account for a junction end that differs from germline. The chain uses TRBV7-9 and TRBJ1-5; 10 nucleotides agree with TRBD1. Looked up from germline, CDR1 is SEHNR and CDR2 is FQNEAQ (reference sequence). The CDR3 extends over 11 amino acids. The CDR3 bases are TGTGCCAGCAGCCGTGGGGACAGGGGCGATTTT. This encodes CASSRGDRGDF.

This clonotype was detected ten times or more. The chain has TRBV2 and TRBJ1-1, with no clear D. The germline V and J ends were trimmed by 5 bases and 0 bases, with 10 bases remaining between them. Germline values: CDR1 SNHLY, CDR2 FYNNEI. The CDR3 is 14 residues long. In DNA, the CDR3 is TGTGCCAGCAGTTCTCAGACGGTGAACACTGAAGCTTTCTTT. It is translated as CASSSQTVNTEAFF.

This rearrangement joins TRBV6-1 to TRBJ1-3; D may be TRBD1 (5 bases). The CDR3 runs 14 residues. Germline V gene data show CDR1 as MNHNS and CDR2 as SASEGT. Trimming shortened V by 5 bases and J by 1 base, and 9 bases separated the two germline ends. CDR3 DNA: TGTGCCAGCAGTAACTGGGGGTCTGGAAACACCATATATTTT. Its translation: CASSNWGSGNTIYF.

There are many counts of this clonotype. The chain links TRBV20-1 to TRBJ2-1; no clear D. This CDR3 contains 12 residues. Germline V gene lookup returns CDR1 DFQATT and CDR2 SNEGSKA (reference sequence). Trimming shortened V by 5 bases and J by 7 bases, and 12 bases separated the two germline ends. CDR3 loop: CSAPSRWNEQFF. In DNA form, the CDR3 reads TGCAGTGCTCCTAGTAGGTGGAATGAGCAGTTCTTC.

This clonotype was seen a few times. The chain combines TRBV4-1 with TRBJ1-2; D perhaps matches TRBD1 (5 bases). The length of the CDR3 is 14 residues. V gave up 0 bases and J gave up 4 bases, with 9 bases separating them. Germline CDR1 and CDR2: MGHRA and YSYEKL. The CDR3 nucleotides are TGCGCCAGCAGCCAAGACAGGGACCGCTATGGCTACACCTTC. Protein product: CASSQDRDRYGYTF.

At least ten counts were recorded for this clonotype. The rearrangement joins TRBV3-1 to TRBJ2-7; 10 bases align to TRBD1. The CDR3 has 13 amino acids. Germline CDR1 reads LGHDT; CDR2 reads YNNKEL (reference sequence). V trimming: 6 bases; J trimming: 5 bases; junction bases outside the gene matches: 4. CDR3 residues: CASSPDRGHEQYF. In nucleotides, the CDR3 is TGTGCCAGCAGTCCCGACAGGGGGCACGAGCAGTACTTC.

This clonotype was seen only a few times. The chain carries TRBV29-1 and TRBJ2-4; TRBD1 might be the D (5 bases). CDR1 is SQVTM, CDR2 ANQGSEA, per germline. The V and J ends lost 7 bases and 3 bases respectively, with 22 bases between them. CDR3 size: 16 residues. The CDR3 nucleotides are TGCAGCGCGAAACCCCTATGGGGCAGGGACAAAAACATTCAGTACTTC. Translating it yields CSAKPLWGRDKNIQYF. Full variable domain (remainder filled in from reference TRBV29-1 and TRBJ2-4): SAVISQKPSRDICQRGTSLTIQCQVDSQVTMMFWYRQQPGQSLTLIATANQGSEATYESGFVIDKFPISRPNLTFSTLTVSNMSPEDSSIYLCSAKPLWGRDKNIQYFGAGTRLSVL.

This clonotype was seen repeatedly, ten times or more. The rearrangement joins TRBV10-2 to TRBJ2-7; D possibly corresponds to TRBD2 (5 bases). Germline V gene data show CDR1 as WSHSY and CDR2 as SAAADI. V was shortened by 3 bases and J by 4 bases, with 13 bases between the two germline ends. This CDR3 contains 14 residues. CDR3 in amino acids: CASSDGLSKYEQYF. Here the CDR3 DNA reads TGCGCCAGCAGTGACGGACTCTCAAAATACGAGCAGTACTTC.

For the CDR3, the DNA is TGTGCCAGCAGCTTGGCTAGCGGGAGGATCTCGACCTACGAGCAGTACTTC. It translates to CASSLASGRISTYEQYF. This chain joins TRBV5-5 and TRBJ2-7; TRBD2 aligns across 11 bases. Germline-derived CDR1 and CDR2 are SGHKS and YYEKEE (reference sequence). Trimming removed 0 bases from V and 2 bases from J; junction bases left unmatched: 7. The CDR3 loop spans 17 amino acids.

The rearrangement uses TRBV18 and TRBJ2-1; D is uncertain. Germline V lookup: CDR1 KGHSH, CDR2 LQKENI. Trimming pared 6 bases from V and 10 bases from J, leaving 16 bases between. The CDR3 totals 13 residues. The CDR3 is CASSPTRQAEQFF. CDR3 sequence (DNA): TGTGCCAGCTCTCCGACTCGACAAGCGGAGCAGTTCTTC.

As to this clonotype: A much more abundant neighbour one base away suggests this may be a read error. This sequence joins TRBV12-3 or TRBV12-4 and TRBJ1-1, with TRBD1 matching 8 bases. The CDR3 spans 14 residues. The CDR3 nucleotides are TGTGCCAGCAGTTTAGGGACAGGGACCACTGAAGCTCTCTTT. Amino acids: CASSLGTGTTEALF.

Note on this clonotype: The conserved phenylalanine or tryptophan is not found at the CDR3 terminus, so this likely reflects a read error. The CDR3 DNA reads TGTGCCAGCTCCCTCGGACGTTTTCAAGAGACCCAGTACCTC. This gives the protein CASSLGRFQETQYL. V is TRBV18 and J is TRBJ2-5; D uncertain. Trimming removed 6 bases at V and 2 bases at J, with 13 bases between. Germline assignment: CDR1 KGHSH and CDR2 LQKENI. CDR3 length: 14 residues.

This clonotype came up a few times. The CDR3 loop is CASSQEGRFLTSGGAETQYF. CDR3 bases: TGCGCCAGCAGCCAAGAGGGCAGATTCCTTACTAGCGGAGGGGCAGAGACCCAGTACTTC. J is TRBJ2-5 and V is TRBV4-1; 8 positions agree with TRBD2. Germline V gene lookup returns CDR1 MGHRA and CDR2 YSYEKL. The CDR3 has 20 amino acids. V was pared by 0 bases and J by 4 bases, with 19 bases of the junction left unmatched.

This clonotype was detected only once. The chain employs TRBV10-2 and TRBJ2-5, with TRBD2 matching over 8 bases. The CDR3 spans 23 residues. Germline CDR1 WSHSY, CDR2 SAAADI. V lost 2 bases and J lost 4; bases outside the gene matches: 30. In DNA form, the CDR3 reads TGCGCCAGCAGTGAGCCCCCGAGGATTGTTAGCGGGATCTGGTCGGGCCCTTTAGAGACCCAGTACTTC. Its translation is CASSEPPRIVSGIWSGPLETQYF.

At least ten counts were recorded for this clonotype. The chain carries TRBV19 and TRBJ1-5; D might be TRBD1 (6 bases). The germline V gene encodes CDR1 LNHDA and CDR2 SQIVND (reference sequence). The CDR3 is 15 residues long. The V and J ends lost 2 bases and 1 base respectively, with 9 bases between them. The CDR3 nucleotides read TGTGCCAGTAGTATACGGACAGAGAGCAATCAGCCCCAGCATTTT. This translates into CASSIRTESNQPQHF.

Many counts were recorded for this clonotype. The rearrangement links TRBV6-5 to TRBJ2-2; 7 nucleotides align to TRBD1. The junction had 13 bases not matched to a gene; V was cut back by 2 bases and J by 7 bases. The CDR3 has 17 residues. The germline gives CDR1 MNHEY, CDR2 SVGAGI. The CDR3 DNA is TGTGCCAGCAGTTACCTTTCGACAGGGCGAAATGGCGGGGAGCTGTTTTTT. It is translated as CASSYLSTGRNGGELFF.

This clonotype came up many times. This sequence joins TRBV28 and TRBJ2-1; possibly TRBD2 for D (5 bases). Trimming cost V 2 bases and J 0 bases, with 8 bases left between them. Germline CDR1 is MDHEN and CDR2 is SYDVKM. The CDR3 is made up of 15 amino acids. The DNA for the CDR3 is TGTGCCAGCAGTTTAATCGGGGACTCCTACAATGAGCAGTTCTTC. It translates to CASSLIGDSYNEQFF.

Details on this clonotype: Possible read error: a much larger clone is one base away. The chain is built from TRBV7-2 and TRBJ2-1, with 7 bases identical to TRBD2. Germline V gene sequence: CDR1 SGHTA, CDR2 FQGNSA. The CDR3 loop spans 13 amino acids. The CDR3, as DNA: TGTGCCAGCAGCTCTAGCGGCGAGGGTGAGCAGCTCTTC. It is translated as CASSSSGEGEQLF.

The sample holds many counts of this clonotype. V and J are TRBV12-3 or TRBV12-4 and TRBJ2-5; D is unresolved. The CDR3 loop spans 14 amino acids. V lost 6 bases and J 5 bases, leaving 16 bases between the germline ends. For the CDR3, the DNA is TGTGCCAGCAGCCCGGCCCGGCTCGGGGAGACCCAGTACTTC. Translating it yields CASSPARLGETQYF.